This T cell receptor beta chain was sequenced for a study of T cells after yellow fever vaccination. Findings of the study overall: Only a minor proportion of clonotypes was detected across both CD4 and CD8 compartments.

At least ten counts were recorded for this clonotype. The target antigen is unknown. V lost 1 base and J lost 7, with 18 bases in between. Germline CDR1 SGHRS, CDR2 YFSETQ. The CDR3 runs 17 residues. TCRdb reanalysed the 5' RACE reads using MiXCR and keeps one entry per CDR3 protein. The data hold 200,000 to 250,000 distinct CDR3 sequences, with approximately 3% observed a single time. Specimen: CD4+ T cells sorted from PBMCs, collected 10 days after the yellow fever booster vaccination. This clonotype was obtained from a young man who received the YFV17D yellow fever vaccine. The chain has TRBV5-1 and TRBJ1-6, with D maybe TRBD1 (5 bases). The CDR3 DNA is TGCGCCAGCAGCTTGTTTACCCGAGGGGCCAGCAATTCACCCCTCCACTTT. Translating gives CASSLFTRGASNSPLHF.